Below, 18 T cell receptor beta chains from the same sample are listed, as sequenced in a study of cytomegalovirus exposure and HLA in healthy donors. This PCR relied on a set of 60 Vbeta primers and 13 Jbeta primers. Assay used: immunoSEQ multiplex PCR; TCRdb lists only in-frame clones, some missing. In the table there are about 150,000 clones, over 60% of which are singletons. Material: PBMCs. The receptor source for this set is a woman younger than 45 in good health and CMV-seropositive.

The chain carries TRBV2 and TRBJ2-7; D is possibly TRBD2 (7 bases). V was pared by 6 bases and J by 7 bases, with 22 bases between. Germline V gene lookup returns CDR1 SNHLY and CDR2 FYNNEI. This CDR3 region has 15 residues. The DNA of the CDR3 is TGTGCCAGCAGCGCCCCTAAGGGGGGGCGTTGGGAGCAGTACTTC. It specifies CASSAPKGGRWEQYF.

V usage is TRBV6-5 and J usage is TRBJ2-1; weak D call: TRBD1 (5 bases). Trimming shortened V by 5 bases and J by 0 bases, and 11 bases separated the two germline ends. Germline lookup yields CDR1 MNHEY and CDR2 SVGAGI. CDR3 length: 15 amino acids. This chain's CDR3 is CASSPDRSSYNEQFF. Here the CDR3 DNA reads TGTGCCAGCAGTCCCGACAGAAGCTCCTACAATGAGCAGTTCTTC.

This sequence joins TRBV6-1 and TRBJ1-1; D is unclear. This CDR3 is 13 amino acids long. V gave up 6 bases and J gave up 0 bases, with 8 bases separating them. Looked up from germline, CDR1 is MNHNS and CDR2 is SASEGT. The CDR3 nucleotides are TGTGCCAGCAGATGGTACTTGAACACTGAAGCTTTCTTT. Translation: CASRWYLNTEAFF.

The V gene is TRBV6-5, the J gene TRBJ1-6, with D possibly being TRBD1 (6 bases). Germline CDR1 MNHEY, CDR2 SVGAGI. This CDR3 contains 14 residues. The ends were cut back, 2 bases at V and 8 bases at J, with 10 bases in the middle. The CDR3 DNA reads TGTGCCAGCAGTTACGCGAACAGGGATTCACCCCTCCACTTT. It codes for CASSYANRDSPLHF.

V is TRBV30 and J is TRBJ1-1, with 7 bases identical to TRBD1. This CDR3 is built from 13 residues. The V gene's germline CDR1 is GTSNPN and CDR2 SVGIG (reference sequence). V lost 4 bases, J lost 5 bases, and 7 bases stayed unmatched. CDR3 amino acids: CAWKPRGATEAFF. The CDR3 DNA follows: TGTGCCTGGAAACCCAGGGGGGCAACTGAAGCTTTCTTT.

This clone was counted once. This sequence joins TRBV30 and TRBJ2-3, with D unresolved. Trimming stripped 1 base from V and 2 bases from J, with 10 bases between. CDR1 and CDR2 from the germline V gene are GTSNPN and SVGIG (reference sequence). CDR3 length equals 14 residues. CDR3 nucleotides: TGTGCCTGGAGTGGACCACTACTCACAGATACGCAGTATTTT. This gives the protein CAWSGPLLTDTQYF.

The rearrangement uses TRBV28 and TRBJ1-6, with a possible D match to TRBD1 (5 bases). The CDR3 is made up of 14 amino acids. V lost 2 bases to trimming and J lost 5 bases, with 7 bases between them. The germline V gene has CDR1 MDHEN and CDR2 SYDVKM. CDR3 sequence: CASSLRTNNSPLHF. The CDR3 bases are TGTGCCAGCAGTTTAAGGACAAATAATTCACCCCTCCACTTT.

This clone was picked up a small number of times. This chain joins TRBV5-4 and TRBJ2-7; 9 bases are a match to TRBD2. This CDR3 region has 15 residues. CDR1 is SGHNT, CDR2 YYREEE, per germline (reference sequence). V shed 0 bases and J 3 bases; nucleotides not matched to a gene: 4. CDR3 in amino acids: CASSLGLAGIYEQYF. Here the CDR3 DNA reads TGTGCCAGCAGCTTGGGTCTAGCGGGGATCTACGAGCAGTACTTC.

This clone was counted only a few times. The chain joins TRBV5-4 to TRBJ2-1; tentative D call: TRBD2 (5 bases). The V and J ends lost 4 bases and 4 bases respectively, with 18 bases between them. Germline assignment: CDR1 SGHNT and CDR2 YYREEE (reference sequence). This CDR3 spans 16 amino acids. As DNA, the CDR3 is TGTGCCAGCAGCCAGTCGTTATTAGCGCAATACAATGAGCAGTTCTTC. It is translated as CASSQSLLAQYNEQFF.

This clone was observed a few times. This chain connects TRBV6-1 to TRBJ2-1; possible D gene TRBD2, 6 bases. CDR3 length: 15 amino acids. V lost 2 bases and J 4 bases, leaving 12 bases between the germline ends. Germline lookup yields CDR1 MNHNS and CDR2 SASEGT. CDR3 in amino acids: CASSESGGSYNEQFF. The DNA of the CDR3 is TGTGCCAGCAGTGAATCCGGGGGATCGTACAATGAGCAGTTCTTC.

The sample holds one count of this clone. The chain combines TRBV7-2 with TRBJ1-5, with a possible D match to TRBD1 (6 bases). The germline V gene encodes CDR1 SGHTA and CDR2 FQGNSA. V lost 2 bases, J lost 4 bases, and 9 bases lay in between. The CDR3 has 14 amino acids. CDR3 DNA: TGTGCCAGCAGCTTAAGGACAGTGAATCAGCCCCAGCATTTT. Amino acid sequence: CASSLRTVNQPQHF.

The rearrangement links TRBV19 to TRBJ2-7; D possibly corresponds to TRBD2 (5 bases). The length of the CDR3 is 13 residues. Per germline, CDR1 LNHDA and CDR2 SQIVND (reference sequence). Trimming removed 10 bases at V and 2 bases at J, with 15 bases between. The CDR3 DNA sequence: TGTGCCACCGGGGTACGTAATACCTACGAGCAGTACTTC. Protein product: CATGVRNTYEQYF.

A few counts support this clone. The chain joins TRBV5-1 to TRBJ1-2; a weak D match, TRBD1 (5 bases). The CDR3 consists of 16 residues. The V end lost 3 bases, the J end lost 4 bases, and 19 bases lay between the germline ends. The germline CDR1 and CDR2 sequences are SGHRS and YFSETQ. CDR3 bases: TGCGCCAGCAGCTCGGAATCCCAGGGTCTCATCTATGGCTACACCTTC. This translates into CASSSESQGLIYGYTF.

This clone was seen only a few times. This CDR3 is CASNYRPSGTDEQYF. The CDR3 DNA reads TGTGCCAGTAATTACCGGCCTAGCGGGACTGACGAGCAGTACTTC. V usage is TRBV13 and J usage is TRBJ2-7; 9 bases match TRBD2. Unmatched junction bases numbered 14, after V lost 9 bases and J lost 5 bases. The germline V gene encodes CDR1 PRHDT and CDR2 FYEKMQ (reference sequence). This CDR3 contains 15 residues.

The chain recombines TRBV18 with TRBJ2-7; tentatively, D is TRBD1 (5 bases). The CDR3 totals 14 residues. Between the trimmed V and J ends, which lost 1 base and 1 base, there was a span of 8 bases. CDR1 is KGHSH, CDR2 LQKENI, per germline. The CDR3 DNA follows: TGTGCCAGCTCACCACTTGACAGTTCCTACGAGCAGTACTTC. It codes for CASSPLDSSYEQYF.

The chain uses TRBV7-9 and TRBJ1-1; D not resolved. Trimming stripped 7 bases from V and 0 bases from J, with 3 bases between. The CDR3 consists of 11 residues. Germline CDR1 is SEHNR and CDR2 is FQNEAQ (reference sequence). The CDR3 loop reads CASTVNTEAFF. The CDR3 DNA follows: TGTGCCAGCACAGTGAACACTGAAGCTTTCTTT. The full variable domain, its missing parts supplied by reference TRBV7-9 and TRBJ1-1, is DTGVSQNPRHKITKRGQNVTFRCDPISEHNRLYWYRQTLGQGPEFLTYFQNEAQLEKSRLLSDRFSAERPKGSFSTLEIQRTEQGDSAMYLCASTVNTEAFFGQGTRLTVV.

The chain uses TRBV6-6 and TRBJ1-1; 7 nucleotides align to TRBD1. Germline V gene sequence: CDR1 MNHNY, CDR2 SVGAGI (reference sequence). This CDR3 comprises 12 residues. With V trimmed by 0 bases and J by 11 bases, 3 bases remained unmatched. CDR3 loop: CASSYSRGDAFF. Here the CDR3 DNA reads TGTGCCAGCAGTTACTCCAGGGGGGATGCTTTCTTT.

The V and J genes are TRBV7-8 and TRBJ1-1; a weak D match, TRBD1 (5 bases). V dropped 3 bases and J dropped 4 bases, with 12 bases sitting between them. This CDR3 is 14 amino acids long. Germline V gene sequence: CDR1 SGHVS, CDR2 FQNEAQ. The CDR3 sequence: CASSFRQGGTEAFF. CDR3 in DNA: TGTGCCAGCAGCTTTCGGCAGGGAGGCACTGAAGCTTTCTTT.